The 23 T cell receptor beta chains reported below all come from one sample, sequenced in a study of cytomegalovirus exposure and HLA in healthy donors (dated by TCRdb to between 2016 and 2019). Receptor libraries were prepared by the immunoSEQ multiplex PCR assay. The table comes from immuneACCESS by way of TCRdb, which keeps in-frame sequences with V and J called. Part of the clones is missing from these tables; in studies checked, under half for an unresolved V gene and the rest for unknown reasons. Across this sample there are hundreds of thousands of clones, with just over 85% seen only once. The ten largest clones represent around 0.8% of the sample. The sequencing sample was made of PBMCs. These receptors were collected from a woman under 30 in good health and CMV-seronegative.

This rearrangement joins TRBV5-6 to TRBJ1-1, with D possibly being TRBD1 (5 bases). Germline assignment: CDR1 SGHDT and CDR2 YYEEEE. Trimming stripped 2 bases from V and 5 bases from J, with 10 bases between. The CDR3 has 13 residues. This CDR3 reads CASSFRAFTEAFF. The CDR3 region has the DNA TGTGCCAGCAGCTTCAGGGCTTTTACTGAAGCTTTCTTT. The whole variable domain, remainder taken from reference TRBV5-6 and TRBJ1-1, is DAGVTQSPTHLIKTRGQQVTLRCSPKSGHDTVSWYQQALGQGPQFIFQYYEEEERQRGNFPDRFSGHQFPNYSSELNVNALLLGDSALYLCASSFRAFTEAFFGQGTRLTVV.

The chain carries TRBV5-1 and TRBJ2-2; D not resolved. Trimming removed 0 bases at V and 7 bases at J, with 16 bases between. This CDR3 contains 16 residues. CDR1 SGHRS and CDR2 YFSETQ come from the germline V gene. In DNA form, the CDR3 reads TGCGCCAGCAGCTTGGCTTTCGATCGATCAGACGGGGAGCTGTTTTTT. It is translated as CASSLAFDRSDGELFF.

The chain joins TRBV2 to TRBJ2-1; 14 bases are shared with TRBD2. Trimming took 6 bases from V and 6 from J; bases not matched to a gene: 7. From germline, CDR1 is SNHLY and CDR2 FYNNEI. CDR3 size: 16 residues. In nucleotides, the CDR3 is TGTGCCAGCAGCCCGACTAGCGGGGGGGCCTTCAATGAGCAGTTCTTC. It yields the protein CASSPTSGGAFNEQFF.

This chain links TRBV6-1 with TRBJ2-2; 7 nucleotides match TRBD1. The junction had 4 bases not matched to a gene; V was cut back by 2 bases and J by 1 base. CDR3 length: 16 residues. Germline CDR1 reads MNHNS; CDR2 reads SASEGT. In DNA, the CDR3 is TGTGCCAGCAGTGAAAAGGGGGCCGGGAACACCGGGGAGCTGTTTTTT. Amino acids: CASSEKGAGNTGELFF.

This clone was detected only a few times. The gene calls are TRBV6-5 and TRBJ1-2; D remains unclear. The CDR3 loop spans 13 amino acids. Germline CDR1 reads MNHEY; CDR2 reads SVGAGI. The ends were cut back, 6 bases at V and 8 bases at J, with 16 bases in the middle. Here the CDR3 DNA reads TGTGCCAGCAGCCTAACACGGAGTGGGGGCTACACCTTC. This encodes CASSLTRSGGYTF.

Here the CDR3 reads CASSFASVAGGDEQYF. CDR3 nucleotide sequence: TGCGCCAGCAGCTTTGCCTCGGTCGCCGGGGGAGACGAGCAGTACTTC. This chain uses TRBV5-1 with TRBJ2-7, with D maybe TRBD2 (6 bases). This CDR3 contains 16 residues. V was cut by 2 bases and J by 5 bases, with 20 bases left in between. Germline V gene sequence: CDR1 SGHRS, CDR2 YFSETQ.

This clone was detected only once. The V call is TRBV4-1, the J call TRBJ2-7; TRBD1 matches at 10 bases. CDR1 MGHRA and CDR2 YSYEKL come from the germline V gene. Trimming took 3 bases from V and 0 from J; bases not matched to a gene: 5. The CDR3 has 16 residues. CDR3 nucleotides: TGCGCCAGCAGCCAGGACTGGACAGGGGGCTCCTACGAGCAGTACTTC. Translating it yields CASSQDWTGGSYEQYF.

The chain is built from TRBV6-6 and TRBJ1-3; no firm D call. CDR3 length: 13 residues. Between the trimmed V and J ends, which lost 7 bases and 3 bases, there was a span of 10 bases. Per germline, CDR1 MNHNY and CDR2 SVGAGI (reference sequence). The CDR3 bases are TGTGCCAGCATCGGGGTCCTTGGAAACACCATATATTTT. Amino acids: CASIGVLGNTIYF.

This chain links TRBV4-1 with TRBJ2-3; 9 bases are a match to TRBD2. CDR1 and CDR2 (germline): MGHRA, YSYEKL. This CDR3 contains 16 residues. The ends lost 1 base at V and 4 bases at J; junction bases unmatched: 6. The CDR3 reads CASSQGAGGSPDTQYF. CDR3 in DNA: TGCGCCAGCAGCCAAGGGGCGGGGGGGTCTCCAGATACGCAGTATTTT.

This clone was observed a handful of times. The gene calls are TRBV11-2 and TRBJ1-5; 7 bases are shared with TRBD1. The ends lost 5 bases at V and 0 bases at J; junction bases unmatched: 4. The CDR3 sequence is 15 residues long. Germline loops: CDR1 SGHAT, CDR2 FQNNGV. DNA of the CDR3: TGTGCCAGCAGCGGGACAGTTAATAGCAATCAGCCCCAGCATTTT. It encodes CASSGTVNSNQPQHF. Full variable domain (outside the CDR3, taken from reference TRBV11-2 and TRBJ1-5): EAGVAQSPRYKIIEKRQSVAFWCNPISGHATLYWYQQILGQGPKLLIQFQNNGVVDDSQLPKDRFSAERLKGVDSTLKIQPAKLEDSAVYLCASSGTVNSNQPQHFGDGTRLSIL.

The V call is TRBV10-3, the J call TRBJ1-4; 8 nucleotides match TRBD1. Trimming cost V 6 bases and J 8 bases; bases outside gene matches: 14. The germline CDR1 and CDR2 sequences are ENHRY and SYGVKD. The CDR3 sequence is 16 residues long. Here the CDR3 reads CAISQLLDREGEKLFF. Written as DNA, the CDR3 is TGTGCCATCAGCCAGCTTCTGGACAGGGAAGGCGAAAAACTGTTTTTT.

Of note for this clone: This specimen includes other DNA sequences encoding the same CDR3. This rearrangement joins TRBV27 to TRBJ2-7; a possible D gene is TRBD1 (5 bases). The CDR3 is 14 residues long. Germline CDR1 MNHEY, CDR2 SMNVEV (reference sequence). The V and J ends lost 6 bases and 0 bases respectively, with 12 bases between them. The CDR3 is CASSFGQSSYEQYF. The CDR3 nucleotides read TGTGCCAGCAGCTTCGGACAATCCTCCTACGAGCAGTACTTC.

V gene TRBV7-9 combines with J gene TRBJ1-1, with D hard to call. V lost 2 bases and J lost 1, with 11 bases in between. Germline CDR1 reads SEHNR; CDR2 reads FQNEAQ (reference sequence). The CDR3 sequence is 15 residues long. The CDR3 bases are TGTGCCAGCAGCTTATTAGAGGGAAAGAACACTGAAGCTTTCTTT. Translated, it gives CASSLLEGKNTEAFF.

In regard to this clone: Other DNA sequences in the same sample also yield this CDR3. The V gene is TRBV30, the J gene TRBJ2-7, with D hard to call. The CDR3 has 12 amino acids. The ends were cut back, 0 bases at V and 3 bases at J, with 6 bases in the middle. Germline CDR1 GTSNPN, CDR2 SVGIG (reference sequence). The CDR3 DNA follows: TGTGCCTGGAGTGTACTAAACTACGAGCAGTACTTC. This gives the protein CAWSVLNYEQYF.

The chain links TRBV18 to TRBJ2-1, with 10 bases lining up with TRBD1. Germline CDR1 is KGHSH and CDR2 is LQKENI. This CDR3 comprises 16 residues. V shed 0 bases and J 8 bases; nucleotides not matched to a gene: 7. The CDR3 is CASSPPGTGVVDEQFF. CDR3 sequence (DNA): TGTGCCAGCTCACCACCCGGGACAGGGGTGGTCGATGAGCAGTTCTTC.

The chain links TRBV5-1 to TRBJ2-7; D gene ambiguous. Germline values: CDR1 SGHRS, CDR2 YFSETQ. The germline V and J ends were trimmed by 0 bases and 0 bases, with 7 bases remaining between them. The length of the CDR3 is 14 residues. The CDR3 reads CASSLDRSSYEQYF. In DNA form, the CDR3 reads TGCGCCAGCAGCTTGGACCGCAGCTCCTACGAGCAGTACTTC.

The V and J genes are TRBV28 and TRBJ2-6, with a tentative D call TRBD2 (5 bases). V was pared by 5 bases and J by 0 bases, with 14 bases between. Germline V gives CDR1 MDHEN, CDR2 SYDVKM. The CDR3 spans 17 residues. The CDR3 sequence is CASSPLSGISGANVLTF. The CDR3 DNA is TGTGCCAGCAGTCCATTATCCGGGATCTCTGGGGCCAACGTCCTGACTTTC.

This clone was detected a few times. V and J are TRBV4-1 and TRBJ2-7, with 8 bases matching TRBD1. The V segment lost 1 base and the J segment 3 bases; nucleotides outside the gene matches: 5. The CDR3 totals 15 residues. Per germline, CDR1 MGHRA and CDR2 YSYEKL. CDR3 DNA: TGCGCCAGCAGCCAAGCCCTCGGACAGGGCTACGAGCAGTACTTC. Amino acids: CASSQALGQGYEQYF.

This clone was counted a single time. The chain links TRBV2 to TRBJ2-1; 9 bases align to TRBD2. CDR1 and CDR2 from the germline V gene are SNHLY and FYNNEI. The CDR3 covers 16 residues. Trimming cost V 5 bases and J 5 bases; bases outside gene matches: 10. CDR3 loop: CASSLTGLAIDNEQFF. In DNA form, the CDR3 reads TGTGCCAGCAGTCTTACCGGACTAGCGATTGACAATGAGCAGTTCTTC.

Regarding this clone: The sample has other DNA sequences that encode this CDR3 too. The rearrangement links TRBV27 to TRBJ2-7; D is possibly TRBD1 (5 bases). The germline CDR1 and CDR2 sequences are MNHEY and SMNVEV (reference sequence). Trimming pared 6 bases from V and 4 bases from J, leaving 13 bases between. The CDR3 covers 13 residues. Here the CDR3 DNA reads TGTGCCAGCAGCTTGCGGCAGGGTTACGAGCAGTACTTC. Protein: CASSLRQGYEQYF.

V gene TRBV27 combines with J gene TRBJ2-1; TRBD2 agrees at 9 bases. V dropped 2 bases and J dropped 2; count of bases not matched to a gene: 22. Per the germline V gene, CDR1 is MNHEY and CDR2 is SMNVEV (reference sequence). The CDR3 loop spans 22 amino acids. CDR3 loop: CASSLRAVQREEHRKTYNEQFF. The CDR3 DNA follows: TGTGCCAGCAGTTTACGGGCCGTCCAGCGGGAGGAACACCGAAAAACCTACAATGAGCAGTTCTTC.

V is TRBV27 and J is TRBJ2-1, with TRBD2 as a possible D gene (6 bases). Trimming stripped 5 bases from V and 6 bases from J, with 8 bases between. The CDR3 totals 12 residues. The germline V gene has CDR1 MNHEY and CDR2 SMNVEV (reference sequence). CDR3 sequence (DNA): TGTGCCAGCAGTACTAGCCGCAATGAGCAGTTCTTC. Encoded protein: CASSTSRNEQFF.

This chain uses TRBV5-1 with TRBJ2-7, with 12 bases identical to TRBD2. CDR3 length equals 15 residues. V was pared by 4 bases and J by 2 bases, with 4 bases of the junction left unmatched. Germline V gene lookup returns CDR1 SGHRS and CDR2 YFSETQ. The CDR3 protein is CASSRTSGDAYEQYF. CDR3 DNA: TGCGCCAGCAGCAGGACTAGCGGGGACGCCTACGAGCAGTACTTC.